This TCR beta chain was documented in a study of T cell repertoires in cytomegalovirus infection. Overall study context: Use of recently identified HLA-C-restricted and well-studied HLA-B-restricted CMV epitopes was part of the study. Through public TCR beta signatures, both CMV infection and matching HLA type were indicated.

This clonotype turned up a few times. The antigen is not known. One entry per CDR3 protein, called by TCRdb with MiXCR from the reads. This sample has fewer than 950,000 distinct CDR3 sequences, with 30% to 35% found just once. Whole-study results and caveats: The ex vivo response showed dominance by HLA-C-restricted CMV-specific TCR beta clonotypes. Summed frequency of public TCR beta families distinguished CMV carriers with the relevant HLA.

Source: cultured CD8+ T cells from PBMCs, taken from culture after CMV antigen stimulation. This sequence originates from a human donor in good health (CMV status not recorded). Some clones in this sample may be carry-over from other donors' samples.

In DNA, the CDR3 is TGTGCCAGCAGTTTCACATCTGGGAGCACTGAAGCTTTCTTT. Translated, it gives CASSFTSGSTEAFF. The V and J genes are TRBV12-3 or TRBV12-4 and TRBJ1-1; unclear D gene. The CDR3 has 14 amino acids. Trimming left V 3 bases short and J 4 bases short, with 12 bases between.